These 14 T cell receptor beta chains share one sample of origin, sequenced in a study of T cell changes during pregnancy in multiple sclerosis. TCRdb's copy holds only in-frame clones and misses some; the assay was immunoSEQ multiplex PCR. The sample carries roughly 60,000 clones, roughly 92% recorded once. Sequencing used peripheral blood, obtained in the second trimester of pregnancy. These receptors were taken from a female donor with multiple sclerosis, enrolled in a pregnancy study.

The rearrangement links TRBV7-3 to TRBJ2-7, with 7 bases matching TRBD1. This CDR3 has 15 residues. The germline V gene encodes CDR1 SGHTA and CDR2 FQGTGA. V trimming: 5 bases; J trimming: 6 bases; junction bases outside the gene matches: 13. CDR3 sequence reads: CASSRTGTEPVEQYF. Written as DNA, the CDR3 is TGTGCCAGCAGCCGCACCGGGACAGAGCCTGTCGAGCAGTACTTC.

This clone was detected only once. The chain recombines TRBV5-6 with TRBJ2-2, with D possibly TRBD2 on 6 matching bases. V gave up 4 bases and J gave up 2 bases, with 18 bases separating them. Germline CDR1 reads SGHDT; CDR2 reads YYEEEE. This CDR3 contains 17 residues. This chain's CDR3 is CASSPSRAGLNTGELFF. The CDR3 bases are TGTGCCAGCAGCCCCTCCCGGGCAGGACTAAACACCGGGGAGCTGTTTTTT.

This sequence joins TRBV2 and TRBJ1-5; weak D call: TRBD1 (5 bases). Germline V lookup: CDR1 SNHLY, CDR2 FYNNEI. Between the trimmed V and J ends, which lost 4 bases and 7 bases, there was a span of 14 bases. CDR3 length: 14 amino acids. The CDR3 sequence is CASSGPGQAQPQHF. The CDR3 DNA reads TGTGCCAGCAGTGGTCCAGGGCAGGCACAGCCCCAGCATTTT.

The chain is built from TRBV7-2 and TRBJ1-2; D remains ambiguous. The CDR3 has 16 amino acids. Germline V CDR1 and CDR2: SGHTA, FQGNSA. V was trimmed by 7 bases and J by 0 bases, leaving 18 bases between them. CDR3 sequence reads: CASNEWGGRSNYGYTF. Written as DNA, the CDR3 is TGTGCCAGCAACGAATGGGGAGGGCGCTCTAACTATGGCTACACCTTC.

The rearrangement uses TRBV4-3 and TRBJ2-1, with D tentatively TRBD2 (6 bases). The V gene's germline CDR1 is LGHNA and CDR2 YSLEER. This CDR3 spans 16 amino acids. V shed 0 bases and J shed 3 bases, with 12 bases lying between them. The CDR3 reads CASSQDGVADYNEQFF. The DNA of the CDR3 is TGCGCCAGCAGCCAAGACGGGGTAGCGGACTACAATGAGCAGTTCTTC.

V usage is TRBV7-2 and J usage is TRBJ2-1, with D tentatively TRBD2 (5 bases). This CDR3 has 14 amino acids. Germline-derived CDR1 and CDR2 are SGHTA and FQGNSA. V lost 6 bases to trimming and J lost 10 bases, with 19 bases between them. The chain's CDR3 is CASSSGLLSGEQFF. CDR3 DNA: TGTGCCAGCAGTTCCGGTCTACTGTCGGGAGAGCAGTTCTTC.

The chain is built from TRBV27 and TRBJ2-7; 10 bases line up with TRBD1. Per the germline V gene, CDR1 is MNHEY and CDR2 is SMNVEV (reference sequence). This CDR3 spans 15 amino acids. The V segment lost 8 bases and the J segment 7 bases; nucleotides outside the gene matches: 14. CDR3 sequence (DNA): TGTGCCAGCTCCTTTGTGGGGACAGGGGTTAAGGAGCAGTACTTC. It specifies CASSFVGTGVKEQYF.

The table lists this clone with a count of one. Here the CDR3 DNA reads TGTGCCAGCAGTTCCGGGAGTTCCAACGAGCAGTACTTC. It is translated as CASSSGSSNEQYF. This rearrangement joins TRBV28 to TRBJ2-7; TRBD2 is a possible D gene (6 bases). Germline V gives CDR1 MDHEN, CDR2 SYDVKM. Trimming left V 4 bases short and J 5 bases short, with 12 bases between. This CDR3 is 13 amino acids long.

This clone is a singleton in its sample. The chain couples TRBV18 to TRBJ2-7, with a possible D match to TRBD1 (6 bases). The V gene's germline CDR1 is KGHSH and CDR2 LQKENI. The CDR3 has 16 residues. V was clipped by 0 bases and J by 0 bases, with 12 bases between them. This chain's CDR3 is CASSPPDRPTSYEQYF. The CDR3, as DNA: TGTGCCAGCTCACCACCCGACAGGCCTACCTCCTACGAGCAGTACTTC.

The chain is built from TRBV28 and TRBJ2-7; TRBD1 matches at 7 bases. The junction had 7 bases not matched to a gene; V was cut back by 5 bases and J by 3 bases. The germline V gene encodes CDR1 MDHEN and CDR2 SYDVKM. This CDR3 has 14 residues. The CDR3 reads CASSPGTAHYEQYF. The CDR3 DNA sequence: TGTGCCAGCAGTCCCGGGACAGCCCACTACGAGCAGTACTTC.

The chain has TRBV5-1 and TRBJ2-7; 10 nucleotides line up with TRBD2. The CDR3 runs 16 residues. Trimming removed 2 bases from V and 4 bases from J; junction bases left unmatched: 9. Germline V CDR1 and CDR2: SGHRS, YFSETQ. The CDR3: CASSLTPGTSEYEQYF. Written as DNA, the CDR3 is TGCGCCAGCAGCTTAACCCCCGGGACTAGCGAATACGAGCAGTACTTC.

The CDR3 nucleotides read TGTGCCAGCAGCTTAGGGTGTTGTGGGATTAGCGGAAACAATGAGCAGTTCTTC. This gives the protein CASSLGCCGISGNNEQFF. The chain uses TRBV11-3 and TRBJ2-1; D may be TRBD2 (6 bases). The CDR3 length is 18 residues. Germline CDR1 is SGHNT and CDR2 is YENEEA. With 1 base removed from V and 5 bases from J, the gap between germline ends came to 21 bases.

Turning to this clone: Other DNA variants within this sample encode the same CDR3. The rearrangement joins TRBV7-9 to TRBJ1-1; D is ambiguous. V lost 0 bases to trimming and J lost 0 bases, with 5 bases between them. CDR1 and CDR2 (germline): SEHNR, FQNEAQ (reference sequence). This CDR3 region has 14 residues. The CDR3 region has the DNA TGTGCCAGCAGCTTAGCGTCAGTGAACACTGAAGCTTTCTTT. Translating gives CASSLASVNTEAFF.

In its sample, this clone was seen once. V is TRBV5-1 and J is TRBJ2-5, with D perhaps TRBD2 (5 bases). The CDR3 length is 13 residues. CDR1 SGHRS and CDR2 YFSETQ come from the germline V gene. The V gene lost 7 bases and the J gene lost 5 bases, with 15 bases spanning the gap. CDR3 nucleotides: TGCGCCAGCCACGGGGAAGCCCCCGAGACCCAGTACTTC. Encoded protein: CASHGEAPETQYF.